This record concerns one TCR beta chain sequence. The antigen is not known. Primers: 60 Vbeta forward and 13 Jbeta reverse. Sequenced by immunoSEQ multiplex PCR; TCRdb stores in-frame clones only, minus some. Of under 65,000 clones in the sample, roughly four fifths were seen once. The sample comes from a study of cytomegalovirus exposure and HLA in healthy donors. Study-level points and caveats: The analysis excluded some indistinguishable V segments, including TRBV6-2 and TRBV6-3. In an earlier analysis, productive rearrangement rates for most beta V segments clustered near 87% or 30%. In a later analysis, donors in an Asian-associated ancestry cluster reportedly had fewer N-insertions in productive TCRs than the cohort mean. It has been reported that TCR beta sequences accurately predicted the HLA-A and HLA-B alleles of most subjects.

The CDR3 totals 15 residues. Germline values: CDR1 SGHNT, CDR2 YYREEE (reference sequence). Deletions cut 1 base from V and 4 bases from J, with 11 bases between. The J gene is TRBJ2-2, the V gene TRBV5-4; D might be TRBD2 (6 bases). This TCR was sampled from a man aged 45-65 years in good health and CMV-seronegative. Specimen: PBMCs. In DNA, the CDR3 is TGTGCCAGCAGCTTGAGCCAGGGAGGCACCGGGGAGCTGTTTTTT. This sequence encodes CASSLSQGGTGELFF.